A selection of T cell receptor beta chains follows, all from one sample in a study of T cell responses to AZD1222 COVID-19 vaccine. The repertoire was sequenced with immunoSEQ multiplex PCR; TCRdb's copy has only in-frame clones and lacks some. The table includes 75,000 to 100,000 clones, approximately 88% detected once. The sample consisted of peripheral blood, taken on day 0 of AZD1222 vaccination. Receptors originate from an adult in good health. CDR3s include the opening cysteine and the closing phenylalanine or tryptophan. D genes are given only for firm matches. The listing skips clone size in some rows; elsewhere it reads once, few, many or a size class.

>NA|TRBJ1-3|TRBV9|NA
TGTGCCAGCAGCGTAGGGCCAGGGGCTGGAAACACCATATATTTT
CASSVGPGAGNTIYF
>NA|TRBJ1-2|TRBV29-1|NA
TGCAGCGTTGAATTTAGAGGGCGGTATGGCTACACCTTC
CSVEFRGRYGYTF
>TRBD1|TRBJ2-2|TRBV5-6|NA
TGTGCCAGCAGCTGGGGGACAGGGGTTTACACCGGGGAGCTGTTTTTT
CASSWGTGVYTGELFF
>TRBD1|TRBJ1-2|TRBV5-1|NA
TGCGCCAGCAGCTTCGGGGCTGCCGGGACAGCCTATGGCTACACCTTC
CASSFGAAGTAYGYTF
>NA|TRBJ2-7|TRBV11-2|NA
TGTGCCAGCAGCTTAGTTTTACAAAACTACGAGCAGTACTTC
CASSLVLQNYEQYF
>NA|TRBJ1-1|TRBV28|NA
TGTGCCAGCAGTTTTAACCAGGGGAGCATTGAAGCTTTCTTT
CASSFNQGSIEAFF
>TRBD1|TRBJ2-3|TRBV6-5|once
TGTGCCAGCAGTTACCTTACAGGGGGCGCGCAGTATTTT
CASSYLTGGAQYF
>TRBD1|TRBJ1-3|TRBV5-1|NA
TGCGCCAGCAGCTACGGGACAGGGGGCAGAAACACCATATATTTT
CASSYGTGGRNTIYF
>NA|TRBJ1-5|TRBV19|NA
TGTGCCAGTAGTGCGACAGCTCAGCCCCAGCATTTT
CASSATAQPQHF
>TRBD1|TRBJ1-1|TRBV5-1|NA
TGCGCCAGCAGGGGACAGACCAACACTGAAGCTTTCTTT
CASRGQTNTEAFF
>NA|TRBJ1-6|TRBV7-2|few
TGTGCCAGCAGCTTAGGGGGGGGCGCTTACTCACCCCTCCACTTT
CASSLGGGAYSPLHF
>NA|TRBJ2-1|TRBV5-1|NA
TGCGCCAGCAGTATGTACAATGAGCAGTTCTTC
CASSMYNEQFF
>TRBD2|TRBJ2-7|TRBV6-6|NA
TGTGCCAGCAGTTATTTTAGCGGGAGTTACGAGCAGTACTTC
CASSYFSGSYEQYF
>NA|TRBJ1-1|TRBV7-9|NA
TGTGCCAGCAGCTTAGGGGGTGTGGAAATGAACACTGAAGCTTTCTTT
CASSLGGVEMNTEAFF
>NA|TRBJ1-1|TRBV19|few
TGTGCCAGTGGGGAACAGATGAACACTGAAGCTTTCTTT
CASGEQMNTEAFF
>NA|TRBJ1-4|TRBV6-6|NA
TGTGCCAGCAGCCCCACAGACAGTGAAAGTGAAAAACTGTTTTTT
CASSPTDSESEKLFF
>NA|TRBJ1-4|TRBV5-1|NA
TGCGCCAGCAGCTTGGATGGGGAGGGTGAAAAACTGTTTTTT
CASSLDGEGEKLFF
>NA|TRBJ1-3|TRBV25-1|NA
TGTGCCAGCAGTGATGGGGGCGCAACCATATATTTT
CASSDGGATIYF
>TRBD2|TRBJ2-1|TRBV28|NA
TGTGCCAGCAGGGAAACTAGCGGGGCATACAATGAGCAGTTCTTC
CASRETSGAYNEQFF
>NA|TRBJ2-7|TRBV3-1/TRBV3-2|once
TGTGCCAGCAGCCAAGAAGGGGGCGAGCAGTACTTC
CASSQEGGEQYF
>TRBD2|TRBJ2-3|TRBV28|once
TGTGCCAGCAGTCTCCCACTAGCGGGAGGGCCCTCGGGCACAGATACGCAGTATTTT
CASSLPLAGGPSGTDTQYF
>NA|TRBJ1-5|TRBV6-2/TRBV6-3|NA
TGTGCCAGCAGTTACGGACAGCTGAGCAATCAGCCCCAGCATTTT
CASSYGQLSNQPQHF
>TRBD2|TRBJ2-1|TRBV4-2|NA
TGTGCCAGCAGCCCTAGCGGGAGCTCCTACAATGAGCAGTTCTTC
CASSPSGSSYNEQFF
>TRBD2|TRBJ2-3|TRBV9|once
TGTGCCAGCAGCCCGAGGGTAGCGGGCATAGATACGCAGTATTTT
CASSPRVAGIDTQYF
>TRBD2|TRBJ2-3|TRBV29-1|NA
TGCAGCTTTTCCGGGACTAGCGGGACTGCAGATACGCAGTATTTT
CSFSGTSGTADTQYF
>NA|TRBJ2-1|TRBV6-2/TRBV6-3|NA
TGTGCCAGCAGTCCGTCGGGACTGCCTCGCAGGGGTGAGCAGTTCTTC
CASSPSGLPRRGEQFF
>TRBD1|TRBJ1-1|TRBV25-1|NA
TGTGCCAGCATGGACAGGGCGAACACTGAAGCTTTCTTT
CASMDRANTEAFF
>NA|TRBJ2-3|TRBV9|once
TGTGCCAGCAGCAATTCAGTAACTAGCACAGATACGCAGTATTTT
CASSNSVTSTDTQYF
>TRBD1|TRBJ1-4|TRBV28|NA
TGTGCCAGCAGCTTAACCGGGACAGGGAATGAAAAACTGTTTTTT
CASSLTGTGNEKLFF
>NA|TRBJ1-1|TRBV28|NA
TGTGCCACCGAGACCGGGGCTATGAACACTGAAGCTTTCTTT
CATETGAMNTEAFF
>TRBD1|TRBJ1-4|TRBV14|NA
TGTGCCAGCAGCCAAAGCCAACAGGGGAGAAATGAAAAACTGTTTTTT
CASSQSQQGRNEKLFF
>NA|TRBJ1-6|TRBV10-3|NA
TGTGCCATCAGAGAGTCGGATGGATCGAGCTCCTATAATTCACCCCTCCACTTT
CAIRESDGSSSYNSPLHF
>TRBD1|TRBJ2-7|TRBV4-1|NA
TGCGCCAGCAGCCGAGTCTCCTCCGGGACAGGGTCCTACGAGCAGTACTTC
CASSRVSSGTGSYEQYF
>NA|TRBJ1-5|TRBV5-1|NA
TGCGCCAGCAGCTTGGGAACAGACAATCAGCCCCAGCATTTT
CASSLGTDNQPQHF
>NA|TRBJ2-7|TRBV28|NA
TGTGCCAGCAGTCCCCGTCAGGTTAGCTCCTACGAGCAGTACTTC
CASSPRQVSSYEQYF
>NA|TRBJ2-5|TRBV20-1|NA
TGCAGTGCTAGAGAGGGCTCTTCTCAGTACTTC
CSAREGSSQYF
>NA|TRBJ2-5|TRBV3-1/TRBV3-2|NA
TGTGCCAGCAGCCAAGCGATCAGAGAGACCCAGTACTTC
CASSQAIRETQYF
>NA|TRBJ2-1|TRBV5-1|NA
TGCGCCAGCAGCTTAGCCGATTCCTCCTACAATGAGCAGTTCTTC
CASSLADSSYNEQFF
>TRBD2|TRBJ2-1|TRBV4-1|few
TGCGCCAGCAGCCAAGAATCTTTAGCGGGAGGGCAGTTCTTC
CASSQESLAGGQFF
>NA|TRBJ2-7|TRBV20-1|NA
TGCAGTGTCAGACACAGGGAGGAGCAGTACTTC
CSVRHREEQYF
>NA|TRBJ1-1|TRBV6-5|NA
TGTGCCAGCAGGGTGTACACTGAAGCTTTCTTT
CASRVYTEAFF